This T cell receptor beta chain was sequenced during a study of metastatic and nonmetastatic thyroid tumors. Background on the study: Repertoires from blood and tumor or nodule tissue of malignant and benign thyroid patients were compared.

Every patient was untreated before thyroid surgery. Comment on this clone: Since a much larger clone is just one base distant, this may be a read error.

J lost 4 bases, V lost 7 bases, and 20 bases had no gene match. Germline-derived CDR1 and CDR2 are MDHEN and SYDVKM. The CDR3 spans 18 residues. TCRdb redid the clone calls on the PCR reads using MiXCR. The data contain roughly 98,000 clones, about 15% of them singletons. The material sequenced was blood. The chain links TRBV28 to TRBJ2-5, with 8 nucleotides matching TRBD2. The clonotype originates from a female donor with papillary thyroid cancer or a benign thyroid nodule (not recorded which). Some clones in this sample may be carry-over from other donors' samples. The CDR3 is CASTLRPVGLSGGETQYF. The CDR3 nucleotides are TGTGCCAGCACCCTTAGGCCCGTGGGGTTGAGCGGGGGAGAGACCCAGTACTTC.